The 11 T cell receptor beta chains in this list originate from one sample, sequenced in a study of radiation and T cells in renal cell carcinoma. The time point was: blood 4 weeks post-SBRT, at nephrectomy. As to treatment: 15 Gy SBRT to primary tumor, nephrectomy 4 weeks later. Generated by immunoSEQ multiplex PCR, the TCRdb table keeps only in-frame clones and is missing some. The data hold 150,000 to 200,000 clones, with about nine tenths observed a single time. The source material was blood, sampled from a patient whose treatment included radiotherapy and nephrectomy. All receptors come from a woman aged 45-60 years with renal cell carcinoma.

The rearrangement uses TRBV10-3 and TRBJ1-2; D possibly corresponds to TRBD1 (6 bases). Germline V lookup: CDR1 ENHRY, CDR2 SYGVKD. The V end was cut by 5 bases, the J end by 7 bases, with 14 bases between. The CDR3 extends over 13 amino acids. Written as DNA, the CDR3 is TGTGCCATCAGTTGGACAGCGCAAAGTGGCTACACCTTC. Its translation: CAISWTAQSGYTF.

The chain has TRBV29-1 and TRBJ1-5; D is ambiguous. V lost 0 bases to trimming and J lost 4 bases, with 19 bases between them. Germline V gene data show CDR1 as SQVTM and CDR2 as ANQGSEA. The CDR3 sequence is 17 residues long. CDR3 region: CSVEDRIGREQNQPQHF. The CDR3 DNA sequence: TGCAGCGTTGAAGACCGGATCGGGAGAGAACAAAATCAGCCCCAGCATTTT.

This clone has a handful of counts. The chain is built from TRBV20-1 and TRBJ1-1; D is ambiguous. The CDR3 spans 11 residues. In germline, CDR1 is DFQATT, CDR2 SNEGSKA (reference sequence). The V and J ends lost 1 base and 6 bases respectively, with 6 bases between them. The CDR3 sequence: CSARGNAEAFF. The CDR3 nucleotides are TGCAGTGCTAGAGGTAATGCTGAAGCTTTCTTT.

V usage is TRBV5-1 and J usage is TRBJ2-7, with D perhaps given as TRBD1 or TRBD2 (5 bases each). The CDR3 has 14 amino acids. V shed 2 bases and J shed 6 bases, with 15 bases lying between them. Germline loops: CDR1 SGHRS, CDR2 YFSETQ. DNA of the CDR3: TGCGCCAGCAGCTTTGGATTCTCTGGGGGCGAGCAGTACTTC. Protein sequence: CASSFGFSGGEQYF.

V usage is TRBV19 and J usage is TRBJ2-7; D is unresolved. In germline, CDR1 is LNHDA, CDR2 SQIVND (reference sequence). The CDR3 covers 14 residues. Trimming removed 5 bases from V and 5 bases from J, with 16 bases in between. Here the CDR3 reads CASSSHSSADEQYF. The CDR3 DNA is TGTGCCAGTAGTTCTCACAGTTCGGCAGACGAGCAGTACTTC.

The chain carries TRBV6-5 and TRBJ1-4, with D hard to call. The length of the CDR3 is 15 residues. Germline CDR1 is MNHEY and CDR2 is SVGAGI. Between the trimmed V and J ends, which lost 2 bases and 6 bases, there was a span of 13 bases. The CDR3 reads CASSYRVRRDEKLFF. The CDR3 bases are TGTGCCAGCAGTTACCGTGTCCGGCGCGATGAAAAACTGTTTTTT.

V gene TRBV5-8 combines with J gene TRBJ2-1; D remains unclear. Germline V gene data show CDR1 as SGHTS and CDR2 as YDEGEE. Trimming cost V 6 bases and J 7 bases, with 8 bases left between them. The CDR3 is 11 residues long. DNA for the CDR3: TGTGCCAGCACCGCTTGGAATGAGCAGTTCTTC. Its protein product is CASTAWNEQFF.

This clone was seen a single time. This chain joins TRBV6-1 and TRBJ2-7, with TRBD1 matching 12 bases. The germline gives CDR1 MNHNS, CDR2 SASEGT. There are 15 residues in the CDR3. Losses at the gene ends were 7 bases for V and 4 bases for J; bases not matched to a gene: 8. CDR3 coding DNA: TGTGCCAGCATGGCGGGACAGGGGGCAAATTACGAGCAGTACTTC. It translates to CASMAGQGANYEQYF.

The chain recombines TRBV6-6 with TRBJ1-6; D not resolved. From germline, CDR1 is MNHNY and CDR2 SVGAGI (reference sequence). The CDR3 runs to 15 residues. Trimming stripped 5 bases from V and 2 bases from J, with 10 bases between. The CDR3 coding sequence is TGTGCCAGCAGTCCCCGACATCCCTATAATTCACCCCTCCACTTT. Residues: CASSPRHPYNSPLHF.

This clone was counted a single time. The rearrangement joins TRBV2 to TRBJ1-2; no definite D call. CDR3 length: 13 residues. Germline loops: CDR1 SNHLY, CDR2 FYNNEI. Trimming left V 7 bases short and J 2 bases short, with 11 bases between. The CDR3: CASNSVLNYGYTF. CDR3 DNA sequence: TGTGCCAGCAATTCGGTCTTAAACTATGGCTACACCTTC. Looking up the rest from reference TRBV2 and TRBJ1-2 gives the full variable domain: EPEVTQTPSHQVTQMGQEVILRCVPISNHLYFYWYRQILGQKVEFLVSFYNNEISEKSEIFDDQFSVERPDGSNFTLKIRSTKLEDSAMYFCASNSVLNYGYTFGSGTRLTVV.

This clone has only one observation. The chain uses TRBV4-1 and TRBJ2-5; tentative D call: TRBD2 (6 bases). Germline CDR1 MGHRA, CDR2 YSYEKL. The germline V and J ends were trimmed by 1 base and 2 bases, with 14 bases remaining between them. The CDR3 covers 16 residues. In nucleotides, the CDR3 is TGCGCCAGCAGCCAAGGAGCCGGGGGAAGACAAGAGACCCAGTACTTC. This sequence encodes CASSQGAGGRQETQYF.